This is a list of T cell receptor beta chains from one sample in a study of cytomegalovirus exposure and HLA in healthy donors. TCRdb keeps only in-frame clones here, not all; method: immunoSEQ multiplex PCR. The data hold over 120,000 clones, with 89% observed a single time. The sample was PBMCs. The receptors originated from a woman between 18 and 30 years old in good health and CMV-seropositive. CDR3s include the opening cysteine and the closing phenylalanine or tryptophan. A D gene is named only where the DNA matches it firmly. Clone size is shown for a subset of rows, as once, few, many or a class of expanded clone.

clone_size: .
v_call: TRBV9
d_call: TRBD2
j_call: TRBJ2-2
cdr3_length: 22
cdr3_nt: TGTGCCAGCAGCGGCTACCATCTTGCTGAGCGGGGGGGCCGGATCAACACCGGGGAGCTGTTTTTT
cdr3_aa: CASSGYHLAERGGRINTGELFF

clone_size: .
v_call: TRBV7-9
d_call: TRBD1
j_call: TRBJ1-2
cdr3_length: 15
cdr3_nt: TGTGCCAGCAGCCGGACAGGGGGCTCCAACTATGGCTACACCTTC
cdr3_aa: CASSRTGGSNYGYTF

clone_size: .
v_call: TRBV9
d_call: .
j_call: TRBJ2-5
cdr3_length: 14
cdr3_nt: TGTGCCAGCAGCGTATCAGGTCGTGGGGAGACCCAGTACTTC
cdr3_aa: CASSVSGRGETQYF

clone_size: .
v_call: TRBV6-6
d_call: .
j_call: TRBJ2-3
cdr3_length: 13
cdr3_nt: TGTGCCAGCAGCCTGGACCTAGCGGATACGCAGTATTTT
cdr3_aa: CASSLDLADTQYF

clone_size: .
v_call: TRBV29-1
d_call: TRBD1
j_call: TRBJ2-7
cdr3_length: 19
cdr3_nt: TGCAGCGTTGAAGATGGTTTCCGGGGAACCGGGACAGGGGCTTCCGAGCAGTACTTC
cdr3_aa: CSVEDGFRGTGTGASEQYF

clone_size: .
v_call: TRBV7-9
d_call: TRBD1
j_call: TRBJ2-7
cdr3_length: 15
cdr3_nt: TGTGCCAGCAGCTCCTCCGGGACAGGGCCGCGGGAGCAGTACTTC
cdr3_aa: CASSSSGTGPREQYF

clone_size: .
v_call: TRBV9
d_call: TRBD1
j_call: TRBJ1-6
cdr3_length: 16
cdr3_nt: TGTGCCAGCAGCCCGGCTCTGGGACAGGGAGGGTCACCCCTCCACTTT
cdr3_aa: CASSPALGQGGSPLHF

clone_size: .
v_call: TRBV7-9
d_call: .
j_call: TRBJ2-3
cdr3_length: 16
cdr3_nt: TGTGCCAGCAGCCCCCTGCTAGGGGTTAGCACAGATACGCAGTATTTT
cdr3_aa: CASSPLLGVSTDTQYF

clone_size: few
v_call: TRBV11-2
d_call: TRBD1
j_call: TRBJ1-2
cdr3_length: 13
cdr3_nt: TGTGCCAGCAGCCGCGGGACAGTCTATGGCTACACCTTC
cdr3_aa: CASSRGTVYGYTF

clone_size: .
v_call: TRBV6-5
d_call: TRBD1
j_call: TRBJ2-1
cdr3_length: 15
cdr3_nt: TGTGCCAGCAGCAAACAGGGGGCTACCTACAATGAGCAGTTCTTC
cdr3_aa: CASSKQGATYNEQFF

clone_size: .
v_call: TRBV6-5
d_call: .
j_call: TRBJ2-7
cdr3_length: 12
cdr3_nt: TGTGCCAGCAAGAGAGGGGGGGGCGAGCAGTACTTC
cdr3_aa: CASKRGGGEQYF

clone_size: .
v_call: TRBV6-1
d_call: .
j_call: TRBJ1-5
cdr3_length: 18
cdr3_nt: TGTGCCAGCAGTGAAGCGCGGATTGGAGGTACTTCAAATCAGCCCCAGCATTTT
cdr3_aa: CASSEARIGGTSNQPQHF

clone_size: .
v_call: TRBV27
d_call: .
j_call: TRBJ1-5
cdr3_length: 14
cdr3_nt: TGTGCCAGCAGCAGGAGGTATAGCAATCAGCCCCAGCATTTT
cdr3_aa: CASSRRYSNQPQHF

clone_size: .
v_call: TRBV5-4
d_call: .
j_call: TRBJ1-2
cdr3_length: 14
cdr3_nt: TGTGCCAGCAGCTTGCCCGCCGGGTTCTATGGCTACACCTTC
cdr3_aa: CASSLPAGFYGYTF

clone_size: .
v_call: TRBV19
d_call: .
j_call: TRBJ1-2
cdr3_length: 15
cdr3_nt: TGTGCCAGTACCAGCTCATGGACAAAAAGCTATGGCTACACCTTC
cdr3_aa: CASTSSWTKSYGYTF

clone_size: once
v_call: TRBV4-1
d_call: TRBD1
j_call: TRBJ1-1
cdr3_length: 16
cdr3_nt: TGCGCCAGCAGCCAGCAGACAGGGCTCGGCTACACTGAAGCTTTCTTT
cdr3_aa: CASSQQTGLGYTEAFF

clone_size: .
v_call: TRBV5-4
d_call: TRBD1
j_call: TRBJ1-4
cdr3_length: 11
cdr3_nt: TGTGCCAGCAGCTCCACAGGGGAACTGTTTTTT
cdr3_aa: CASSSTGELFF

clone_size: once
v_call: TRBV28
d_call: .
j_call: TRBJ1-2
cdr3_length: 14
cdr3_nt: TGTGCCAGCAACCTGGAGTCTACCTTCTATGGCTACACCTTC
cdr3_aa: CASNLESTFYGYTF

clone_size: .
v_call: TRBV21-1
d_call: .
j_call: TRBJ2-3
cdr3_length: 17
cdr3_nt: TGTGCCAGCAGCAAAGAGGAGGGACTAGCGGTAACAGATACGCAGTATTTT
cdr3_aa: CASSKEEGLAVTDTQYF

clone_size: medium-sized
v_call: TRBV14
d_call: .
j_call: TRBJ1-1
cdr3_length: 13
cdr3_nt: TGTGCCAGCAGCCAAACCGAGATGGCTGAAGCTTTCTTT
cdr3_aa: CASSQTEMAEAFF

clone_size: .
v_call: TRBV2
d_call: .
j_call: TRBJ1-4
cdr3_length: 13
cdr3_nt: TGTGCCAGCATGTACCGGGGTTCTGAAAAACTGTTTTTT
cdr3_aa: CASMYRGSEKLFF

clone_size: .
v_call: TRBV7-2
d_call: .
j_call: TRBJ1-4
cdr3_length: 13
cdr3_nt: TGTGCCAGCAGCTTCCAGACTGGTGAAAAACTGTTTTTT
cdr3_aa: CASSFQTGEKLFF

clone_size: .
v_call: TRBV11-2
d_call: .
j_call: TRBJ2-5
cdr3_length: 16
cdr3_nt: TGTGCCAGCAGCTTAGGGTCCGCAGGATTTTTAGAGACCCAGTACTTC
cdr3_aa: CASSLGSAGFLETQYF

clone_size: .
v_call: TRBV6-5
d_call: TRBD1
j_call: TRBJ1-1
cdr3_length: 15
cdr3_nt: TGTGCCAGCAGATGGACAGGTGGGTTGAACACTGAAGCTTTCTTT
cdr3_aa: CASRWTGGLNTEAFF

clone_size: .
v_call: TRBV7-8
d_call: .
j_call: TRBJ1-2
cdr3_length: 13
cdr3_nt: TGTGCCAGCAGCCCGACAGGAAACTATGGCTACACCTTC
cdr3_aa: CASSPTGNYGYTF

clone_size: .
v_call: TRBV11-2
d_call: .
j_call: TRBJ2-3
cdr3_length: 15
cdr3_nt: TGTGCCAGCAGCTTAGATAGCGCCGGCACAGATACGCAGTATTTT
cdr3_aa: CASSLDSAGTDTQYF

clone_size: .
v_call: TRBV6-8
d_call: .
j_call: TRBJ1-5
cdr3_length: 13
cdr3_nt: TGCTCCCTTCCCAGGGGCAGCAATCAGCCCCAGCATTTT
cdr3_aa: CSLPRGSNQPQHF

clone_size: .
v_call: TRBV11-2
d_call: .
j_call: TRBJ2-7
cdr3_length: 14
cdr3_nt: TGTGCCAGCAGCTTATTGGCAGTTGGGCACGAGCAGTACTTC
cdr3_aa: CASSLLAVGHEQYF

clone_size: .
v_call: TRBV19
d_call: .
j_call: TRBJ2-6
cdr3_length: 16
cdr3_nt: TGTGCCAGTAGTACGATAAGGGAGATCGGGGCCAACGTCCTGACTTTC
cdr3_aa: CASSTIREIGANVLTF

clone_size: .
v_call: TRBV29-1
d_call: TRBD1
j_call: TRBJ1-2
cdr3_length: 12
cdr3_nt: TGCAGCGTTGGACAGGGGTGGGATGGCTACACCTTC
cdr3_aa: CSVGQGWDGYTF

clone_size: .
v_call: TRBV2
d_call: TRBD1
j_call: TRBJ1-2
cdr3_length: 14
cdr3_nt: TGTGCCAGCAGTGACGGGACAGGGATTATTGGCTACACCTTC
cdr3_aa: CASSDGTGIIGYTF

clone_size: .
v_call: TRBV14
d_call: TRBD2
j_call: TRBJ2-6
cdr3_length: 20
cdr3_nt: TGTGCCAGCAGCCATCCGAGCAGCGGGGGGTCGTTCTCTGGGGCCAACGTCCTGACTTTC
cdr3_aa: CASSHPSSGGSFSGANVLTF

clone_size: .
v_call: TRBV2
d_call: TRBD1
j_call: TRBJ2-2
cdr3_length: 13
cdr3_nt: TGTGCCAGGAGACAGGGTTACACCGGGGAGCTGTTTTTT
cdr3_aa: CARRQGYTGELFF

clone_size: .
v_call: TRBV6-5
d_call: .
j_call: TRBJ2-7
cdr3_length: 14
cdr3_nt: TGTGCCAGCAGTTATTTGGGCAGGTCCTACGAGCAGTACTTC
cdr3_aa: CASSYLGRSYEQYF

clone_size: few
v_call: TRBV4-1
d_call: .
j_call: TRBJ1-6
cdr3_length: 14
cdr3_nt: TGCGCCAGCAGCCAAGAGGGCCGTTTTTCACCCCTCCACTTT
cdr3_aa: CASSQEGRFSPLHF

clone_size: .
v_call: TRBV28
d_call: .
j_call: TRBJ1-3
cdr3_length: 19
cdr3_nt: TGTGCCAGCAGTTTACCATATCGACAGGCCGGTAGCTCTGGAAACACCATATATTTT
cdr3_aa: CASSLPYRQAGSSGNTIYF

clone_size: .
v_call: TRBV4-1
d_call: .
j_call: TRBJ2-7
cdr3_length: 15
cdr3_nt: TGCGCCAGCAGCCAAGTCGGGACTGAGTACTACGAGCAGTACTTC
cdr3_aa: CASSQVGTEYYEQYF